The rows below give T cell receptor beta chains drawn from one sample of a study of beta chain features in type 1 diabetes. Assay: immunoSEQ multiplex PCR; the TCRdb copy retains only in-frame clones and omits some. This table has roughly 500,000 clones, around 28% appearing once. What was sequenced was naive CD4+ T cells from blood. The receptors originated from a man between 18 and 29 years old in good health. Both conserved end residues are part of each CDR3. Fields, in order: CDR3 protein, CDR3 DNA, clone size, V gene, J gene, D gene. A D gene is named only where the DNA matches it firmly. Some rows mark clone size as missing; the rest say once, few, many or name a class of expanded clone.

CASSPPGGNTEAFF	TGTGCCAGCTCACCACCGGGCGGGAACACTGAAGCTTTCTTT	.	TRBV18	TRBJ1-1	.
CASSQEGGSGYTF	TGTGCCAGCAGCCAAGAAGGCGGTTCCGGCTACACCTTC	.	TRBV14	TRBJ1-2	.
CASSLANYNEQFF	TGTGCCAGCAGCTTGGCGAATTACAATGAGCAGTTCTTC	.	TRBV5-6	TRBJ2-1	.
CASSQVQGRLSYEQYF	TGCGCCAGCAGCCAAGTACAGGGACGGCTTTCCTACGAGCAGTACTTC	.	TRBV4-1	TRBJ2-7	.
CAISASGSGSYNEQFF	TGTGCCATCAGTGCTAGCGGGAGTGGCTCCTACAATGAGCAGTTCTTC	.	TRBV10-3	TRBJ2-1	TRBD2
CAISEGGDQETQYF	TGTGCCATCAGTGAGGGTGGGGACCAAGAGACCCAGTACTTC	few	TRBV10-3	TRBJ2-5	.
CASSPWTAFAGANVLTF	TGTGCCAGCAGCCCTTGGACAGCTTTCGCTGGGGCCAACGTCCTGACTTTC	.	TRBV7-8	TRBJ2-6	.
CATSRDETISYNEQFF	TGTGCCACCAGCAGAGACGAGACTATCTCCTACAATGAGCAGTTCTTC	.	TRBV15	TRBJ2-1	.
CASRAGQGYEKLFF	TGTGCCAGCAGGGCAGGACAGGGGTATGAAAAACTGTTTTTT	.	TRBV2	TRBJ1-4	TRBD1
CSWTGLSSYNEQFF	TGCAGTTGGACAGGGCTAAGCTCCTACAATGAGCAGTTCTTC	.	TRBV29-1	TRBJ2-1	TRBD1
CASSPRGLAGETQYF	TGTGCCAGCAGCCCCCGAGGACTAGCGGGAGAGACCCAGTACTTC	.	TRBV5-6	TRBJ2-5	TRBD2
CAISEPGQTGTSGYNEQFF	TGTGCCATCAGTGAGCCCGGGCAAACCGGGACTAGCGGCTACAATGAGCAGTTCTTC	.	TRBV10-3	TRBJ2-1	TRBD2
CSVEGLAGVVETQYF	TGCAGCGTTGAGGGTTTAGCGGGAGTCGTCGAGACCCAGTACTTC	few	TRBV29-1	TRBJ2-5	TRBD2
CASSEVPTATEAFF	TGTGCCAGCAGTGAAGTTCCTACAGCCACTGAAGCTTTCTTT	.	TRBV6-1	TRBJ1-1	.
CASSPEQAYGYTF	TGTGCCAGCTCACCAGAACAGGCCTATGGCTACACCTTC	.	TRBV18	TRBJ1-2	.
CASSLDQGPAGANVLTF	TGTGCCAGCAGCTTAGATCAGGGGCCGGCTGGGGCCAACGTCCTGACTTTC	.	TRBV7-9	TRBJ2-6	.
CASSVTGRETQYF	TGTGCCAGCAGCGTTACCGGGAGGGAGACCCAGTACTTC	few	TRBV7-2	TRBJ2-5	TRBD2
CASSLARGTYEQYF	TGTGCCAGCAGCTTAGCCCGCGGGACCTACGAGCAGTACTTC	.	TRBV13	TRBJ2-7	.
CSASDGTDTQYF	TGCAGCGCCTCTGACGGCACAGATACGCAGTATTTT	.	TRBV29-1	TRBJ2-3	.